Shown below are 3 T cell receptor beta chains from a single sample sequenced in a study of T cell responses to AZD1222 COVID-19 vaccine listed by TCRdb under 2021. The library was generated by the immunoSEQ multiplex PCR assay. TCRdb carries this immuneACCESS record with in-frame sequences only. Its versions omit some clonotypes, under half of them owing to an unresolved V gene in the studies checked, with the rest unexplained. This sample has tens of thousands of clones in its table, and about 91% of those were observed once. The ten largest clones capture approximately 8% of the sample. Per the publication, the time point label means: about 28 days (+/-7) after the second vaccine dose. Sequencing was performed on peripheral blood, taken 28 days after the second AZD1222 dose. These receptors originate from an adult who received the AZD1222 COVID-19 vaccine.

The rearrangement uses TRBV10-2 and TRBJ2-1, with 7 bases aligning to TRBD2. CDR1 WSHSY and CDR2 SAAADI come from the germline V gene. This CDR3 region has 15 residues. V lost 4 bases and J lost 3; bases outside the gene matches: 6. The DNA of the CDR3 is TGCGCCAGCAGTGCGGCCGCGGGGGACTACAATGAGCAGTTCTTC. It codes for CASSAAAGDYNEQFF.

This clone was counted a single time. The gene calls are TRBV24-1 and TRBJ2-1; tentatively, D is TRBD2 (7 bases). V shed 10 bases and J shed 6 bases, with 21 bases lying between them. Germline lookup yields CDR1 KGHDR and CDR2 SFDVKD. The CDR3 runs to 15 residues. This CDR3 reads CATGGAGLSFNEQFF. The CDR3 DNA sequence: TGTGCCACGGGGGGGGCAGGGCTTAGCTTCAATGAGCAGTTCTTC.

The genes are TRBV4-1 and TRBJ2-1; 10 bases align to TRBD2. After removal of 2 bases from V and 2 bases from J, the junction contained 3 bases not matched to a gene. The CDR3 covers 16 residues. Germline CDR1 MGHRA, CDR2 YSYEKL. Here the CDR3 DNA reads TGCGCCAGCAGCCAACTAGCGGGAGTAGCCTACAATGAGCAGTTCTTC. Translation: CASSQLAGVAYNEQFF.